This T cell receptor beta chain appears in the sequencing data of a study of early stage breast cancer tumors. The CDR3 length is 15 residues. The V gene's germline CDR1 is ENHRY and CDR2 SYGVKD. Deletions cut 3 bases from V and 5 bases from J, with 15 bases between. This clone was recorded once. Produced via immunoSEQ multiplex PCR; TCRdb's table is partial and in-frame only. The repertoire holds about 5,500 clones, roughly 68% seen once, with approximately 14% in the top ten. V is TRBV10-3 and J is TRBJ2-3; weak D call: TRBD2 (7 bases). Material for sequencing was normal breast tissue next to the tumor. The sequence came from a person aged 60 to 70 with breast cancer. DNA of the CDR3: TGTGCCATCAGTGATAGGGGGGGCCAAGGAGATACGCAGTATTTT. This codes for CAISDRGGQGDTQYF.